This T cell receptor (beta chain) emerged from a study of regulatory T cells in long-lasting Graves disease. Whole-study results and caveats: Favored usage of TRBV28, TRBJ1-2 and TRBJ2-5 was recorded in persistent disease. It was possible that the small sample size reduced accuracy.

Building of the TCR beta libraries involved iRepertoire HTBI primers and Arm-PCR of CDR3 regions. In TCRdb, the multiplex PCR reads were re-called with MiXCR into one record per CDR3 protein. The sample holds roughly 610,000 distinct CDR3 sequences, roughly 15% seen once. Time point here: newly diagnosed GD, antithyroid drugs for less than 3 months. Scientists built the TCR library using RNA that was extracted from PBMCs. The source of the patients was an endocrinology department in Xi'an, China. The trim removed 3 bases at V and 4 bases at J, leaving 2 bases unmatched. This CDR3 has 14 amino acids. There are many counts of this clonotype. The antigen remains undetermined. The sample also formed part of further work on T cells in Graves' hyperthyroidism and ophthalmopathy.

This sequence joins TRBV12-3 or TRBV12-4 and TRBJ2-1, with 8 positions matching TRBD2. The sequence came from a man younger than 35 with Graves disease. Sequenced material: peripheral blood mononuclear cells (PBMCs), taken at new diagnosis, from a patient treated with antithyroid drugs. The CDR3 DNA follows: TGTGCCAGCAGTTTCAGCGGGGGATACAATGAGCAGTTCTTC. This sequence encodes CASSFSGGYNEQFF.